These 25 T cell receptor beta chains share one sample of origin, sequenced in a study of OX40 agonist ivuxolimab in advanced cancers. The repertoire was sequenced with immunoSEQ multiplex PCR; TCRdb's copy has only in-frame clones and lacks some. The sample yields tens of thousands of clones, roughly 84% seen once. The source was CD4+ or CD8+ T cells sorted from blood, collected in a trial of the OX40 agonist ivuxolimab. These receptors were taken from an adult with an advanced solid tumor such as melanoma, head and neck, liver or kidney cancer.

The chain uses TRBV5-1 and TRBJ2-5; D possibly uses TRBD1 or TRBD2 (5 bases each). V dropped 1 base and J dropped 7 bases, with 17 bases sitting between them. Germline values: CDR1 SGHRS, CDR2 YFSETQ. This CDR3 contains 15 residues. CDR3 amino acids: CASSLSRRDGGTQYF. CDR3 nucleotides: TGCGCCAGCAGCTTGTCTCGCAGGGACGGTGGGACCCAGTACTTC.

The chain combines TRBV7-9 with TRBJ1-6, with TRBD1 matching over 8 bases. Germline V CDR1 and CDR2: SEHNR, FQNEAQ (reference sequence). The CDR3 sequence is 17 residues long. Trimming removed 0 bases from V and 7 bases from J; junction bases left unmatched: 8. The DNA of the CDR3 is TGTGCCAGCAGCTTAGCTCCGGCAGGGGGCAGGAATTCACCCCTCCACTTT. It is translated as CASSLAPAGGRNSPLHF.

This chain connects TRBV28 to TRBJ2-7; 7 nucleotides align to TRBD2. This CDR3 region has 17 residues. V trimming: 4 bases; J trimming: 1 base; junction bases outside the gene matches: 13. The germline CDR1 and CDR2 sequences are MDHEN and SYDVKM. The CDR3 is CASSSPGSSGWSYEQYF. DNA of the CDR3: TGTGCCAGCAGTTCCCCTGGGAGTAGCGGGTGGTCCTACGAGCAGTACTTC.

This chain uses TRBV5-1 with TRBJ2-7; D is unresolved. This CDR3 comprises 10 residues. Germline assignment: CDR1 SGHRS and CDR2 YFSETQ. V dropped 0 bases and J dropped 5 bases, with 0 bases sitting between them. CDR3 coding DNA: TGCGCCAGCAGCTTGGACGAGCAGTACGTC. Translating gives CASSLDEQYV.

The chain couples TRBV7-3 to TRBJ2-5, with 9 nucleotides matching TRBD1. Germline CDR1 is SGHTA and CDR2 is FQGTGA. This CDR3 has 14 amino acids. V was pared by 4 bases and J by 5 bases, with 5 bases of the junction left unmatched. CDR3 residues: CASSSGTGRETQYF. The DNA of the CDR3 is TGTGCCAGCAGCTCCGGGACAGGGCGGGAGACCCAGTACTTC.

This clone has just one count. The J gene is TRBJ1-4, the V gene TRBV6-4; 7 bases line up with TRBD1. With V trimmed by 2 bases and J by 7 bases, 7 bases remained unmatched. Germline CDR1 and CDR2: MRHNA and SNTAGT. This CDR3 region has 15 residues. The CDR3 DNA sequence: TGTGCCAGCAGTGACCCCGGAGGGGGCTTTGAAAAACTGTTTTTT. Translated: CASSDPGGGFEKLFF.

V gene TRBV6-1 combines with J gene TRBJ1-3, with D hard to call. The ends were cut back, 2 bases at V and 5 bases at J, with 10 bases in the middle. CDR3 length: 14 amino acids. CDR1 is MNHNS, CDR2 SASEGT, per germline. CDR3 coding DNA: TGTGCCAGCAGTGAAAGGGATTTCAGAAACACCATATATTTT. This codes for CASSERDFRNTIYF.

The V and J genes are TRBV18 and TRBJ2-2; D is uncertain. V shed 3 bases and J shed 7 bases, with 6 bases lying between them. CDR3 length: 12 amino acids. CDR1 KGHSH and CDR2 LQKENI come from the germline V gene. This CDR3 reads CASSPPGGELFF. CDR3 nucleotide sequence: TGTGCCAGCTCACCCCCCGGCGGGGAGCTGTTTTTT.

The rearrangement uses TRBV7-9 and TRBJ2-7; tentatively, D is TRBD1 (6 bases). This CDR3 has 13 amino acids. The ends were cut back, 3 bases at V and 4 bases at J, with 10 bases in the middle. Germline V CDR1 and CDR2: SEHNR, FQNEAQ (reference sequence). The CDR3 DNA is TGTGCCAGCAGCTTTGATCAGGGGTACGAGCAGTACGTC. Translated: CASSFDQGYEQYV.

The V gene is TRBV19, the J gene TRBJ1-5; possible D gene TRBD1, 5 bases. The CDR3 consists of 16 residues. Germline V gene data show CDR1 as LNHDA and CDR2 as SQIVND (reference sequence). The V gene lost 6 bases and the J gene lost 4 bases, with 19 bases spanning the gap. CDR3 bases: TGTGCCAGTAGGAAAGTGGGAAGGGGCGATAATCAGCCCCAGCATTTT. This translates into CASRKVGRGDNQPQHF.

V usage is TRBV19 and J usage is TRBJ1-2; TRBD1 might be the D (6 bases). Deletions cut 9 bases from V and 0 bases from J, with 11 bases between. CDR3 length: 13 amino acids. Germline V lookup: CDR1 LNHDA, CDR2 SQIVND (reference sequence). The CDR3 DNA sequence: TGTGCCAGCAGACAGGATTCTAACTATGGCTACACCTTC. Its translation is CASRQDSNYGYTF.

This chain joins TRBV5-1 and TRBJ1-1; D ambiguous. The CDR3 covers 16 residues. In germline, CDR1 is SGHRS, CDR2 YFSETQ. Trimming shortened V by 4 bases and J by 1 base, and 17 bases separated the two germline ends. CDR3 coding DNA: TGCGCCAGCAGCCCGGTGGCTACTCAGGAGAACACTGAAGCTTTCTTT. It yields the protein CASSPVATQENTEAFF.

This clone was detected only once. The chain carries TRBV18 and TRBJ2-7; 9 bases are shared with TRBD1. This CDR3 comprises 15 residues. V trimming: 3 bases; J trimming: 1 base; junction bases outside the gene matches: 4. Germline values: CDR1 KGHSH, CDR2 LQKENI. CDR3 protein: CASSPGQGWSYEQYV. In DNA, the CDR3 is TGTGCCAGCTCACCGGGACAGGGTTGGTCCTACGAGCAGTACGTC.

About this clone itself: Other nucleotide sequences from this sample produce the same CDR3. The genes are TRBV5-1 and TRBJ2-3; unclear D gene. With 4 bases removed from V and 2 bases from J, the gap between germline ends came to 5 bases. The V gene's germline CDR1 is SGHRS and CDR2 YFSETQ. There are 12 residues in the CDR3. The CDR3 DNA sequence: TGCGCCAGCAGCGCGTCCACAGATACGCAGTATTTT. This sequence encodes CASSASTDTQYF.

The chain combines TRBV6-1 with TRBJ2-3; D is unresolved. The V end lost 6 bases, the J end lost 5 bases, and 6 bases lay between the germline ends. Looked up from germline, CDR1 is MNHNS and CDR2 is SASEGT. CDR3 size: 11 residues. CDR3 protein: CASRREDTQYF. The CDR3 bases are TGTGCCAGCAGAAGGGAAGATACGCAGTATTTT.

The chain recombines TRBV29-1 with TRBJ1-2; D perhaps matches TRBD1 (5 bases). Deletions cut 3 bases from V and 4 bases from J, with 9 bases between. The CDR3 totals 12 residues. Per germline, CDR1 SQVTM and CDR2 ANQGSEA. CDR3 region: CSVERQGYGYTF. The CDR3 nucleotides are TGCAGCGTTGAGCGGCAGGGCTATGGCTACACCTTC. The full variable domain, rest sourced from reference TRBV29-1 and TRBJ1-2, is SAVISQKPSRDICQRGTSLTIQCQVDSQVTMMFWYRQQPGQSLTLIATANQGSEATYESGFVIDKFPISRPNLTFSTLTVSNMSPEDSSIYLCSVERQGYGYTFGSGTRLTVV.

In DNA form, the CDR3 reads TGTGCCAGCAGCTATAGCTGGGCAGATACGCAGTATTTT. Protein product: CASSYSWADTQYF. V and J are TRBV9 and TRBJ2-3; D gene unclear. Per germline, CDR1 SGDLS and CDR2 YYNGEE. With 4 bases removed from V and 4 bases from J, the gap between germline ends came to 10 bases. This CDR3 spans 13 amino acids. Looking up the rest from reference TRBV9 and TRBJ2-3 gives the full variable domain: DSGVTQTPKHLITATGQRVTLRCSPRSGDLSVYWYQQSLDQGLQFLIQYYNGEERAKGNILERFSAQQFPDLHSELNLSSLELGDSALYFCASSYSWADTQYFGPGTRLTVL.

V and J are TRBV5-1 and TRBJ1-2, with TRBD1 as a possible D gene (5 bases). CDR3 length: 17 residues. Germline V CDR1 and CDR2: SGHRS, YFSETQ. Trimming took 0 bases from V and 2 from J, leaving 17 bases between them. Here the CDR3 DNA reads TGCGCCAGCAGCTTGGCCAGGGTTAGTTGGGGCAACTATGGCTACACCTTC. This encodes CASSLARVSWGNYGYTF.

The chain's CDR3 is CASRDRGSTDTQYF. CDR3 coding DNA: TGCGCCAGCCGGGACAGGGGGAGCACAGATACGCAGTATTTT. This rearrangement joins TRBV5-1 to TRBJ2-3; 11 bases line up with TRBD1. Germline CDR1 reads SGHRS; CDR2 reads YFSETQ. Trimming removed 7 bases from V and 0 bases from J; junction bases left unmatched: 1. The CDR3 contains 14 residues.

The chain uses TRBV9 and TRBJ2-3; D is possibly TRBD2 (6 bases). V dropped 4 bases and J dropped 2 bases, with 17 bases sitting between them. In germline, CDR1 is SGDLS, CDR2 YYNGEE. The CDR3 is made up of 16 amino acids. For the CDR3, the DNA is TGTGCCAGCAGCTACCGGGGTAGCGGCTACACAGATACGCAGTATTTT. It codes for CASSYRGSGYTDTQYF.

The rearrangement links TRBV7-9 to TRBJ1-2; 8 nucleotides agree with TRBD1. V lost 5 bases, J lost 8 bases, and 4 bases stayed unmatched. CDR3 size: 12 residues. Per germline, CDR1 SEHNR and CDR2 FQNEAQ (reference sequence). DNA for the CDR3: TGTGCCAGCAGCGGACAGGGTTACGGCTACACCTTC. It is translated as CASSGQGYGYTF.

The chain uses TRBV19 and TRBJ1-3; D might be TRBD1 (5 bases). Trimming took off 6 bases at V and 0 bases at J, with 12 bases between the two ends. Germline loops: CDR1 LNHDA, CDR2 SQIVND (reference sequence). The CDR3 covers 15 residues. DNA for the CDR3: TGTGCCAGTAGCGTACAGGCGAACTCTGGAAACACCATATATTTT. As protein: CASSVQANSGNTIYF.

The rearrangement uses TRBV18 and TRBJ1-2, with D possibly matching TRBD1 (6 bases). CDR1 and CDR2 from the germline V gene are KGHSH and LQKENI. Trimming removed 6 bases from V and 2 bases from J, with 13 bases in between. CDR3 length: 14 residues. The CDR3 loop is CASSRDGGNYGYTF. In DNA form, the CDR3 reads TGTGCCAGCTCCCGCGATGGGGGCAACTATGGCTACACCTTC.

J is TRBJ2-7 and V is TRBV28; 16 nucleotides match TRBD2. Germline V CDR1 and CDR2: MDHEN, SYDVKM. The V gene end was trimmed by 8 bases and the J gene end by 0 bases; junction bases not matched to a gene: 13. There are 19 residues in the CDR3. CDR3: CASADAGLAGGRSSYEQYV. As DNA, the CDR3 is TGTGCCAGCGCAGACGCGGGACTAGCGGGGGGGAGGTCCTCCTACGAGCAGTACGTC.

In DNA, the CDR3 is TGTGCCAGTGCGGACCTTTTGGACTATGGCTACACCTTC. As protein: CASADLLDYGYTF. The V gene is TRBV28, the J gene TRBJ1-2; no reliable D call. The germline gives CDR1 MDHEN, CDR2 SYDVKM. The CDR3 is made up of 13 amino acids. Trimming removed 9 bases from V and 3 bases from J, with 14 bases in between.